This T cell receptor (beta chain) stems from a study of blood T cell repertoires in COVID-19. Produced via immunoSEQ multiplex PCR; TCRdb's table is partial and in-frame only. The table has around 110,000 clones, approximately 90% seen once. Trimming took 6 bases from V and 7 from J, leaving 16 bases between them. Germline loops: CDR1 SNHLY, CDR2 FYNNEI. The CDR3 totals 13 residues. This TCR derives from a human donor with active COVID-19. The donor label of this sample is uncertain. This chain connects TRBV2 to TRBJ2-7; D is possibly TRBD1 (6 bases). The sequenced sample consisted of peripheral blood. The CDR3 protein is CASRPQGSGEQYF. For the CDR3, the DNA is TGTGCCAGCAGACCACAGGGTTCGGGTGAGCAGTACTTC.